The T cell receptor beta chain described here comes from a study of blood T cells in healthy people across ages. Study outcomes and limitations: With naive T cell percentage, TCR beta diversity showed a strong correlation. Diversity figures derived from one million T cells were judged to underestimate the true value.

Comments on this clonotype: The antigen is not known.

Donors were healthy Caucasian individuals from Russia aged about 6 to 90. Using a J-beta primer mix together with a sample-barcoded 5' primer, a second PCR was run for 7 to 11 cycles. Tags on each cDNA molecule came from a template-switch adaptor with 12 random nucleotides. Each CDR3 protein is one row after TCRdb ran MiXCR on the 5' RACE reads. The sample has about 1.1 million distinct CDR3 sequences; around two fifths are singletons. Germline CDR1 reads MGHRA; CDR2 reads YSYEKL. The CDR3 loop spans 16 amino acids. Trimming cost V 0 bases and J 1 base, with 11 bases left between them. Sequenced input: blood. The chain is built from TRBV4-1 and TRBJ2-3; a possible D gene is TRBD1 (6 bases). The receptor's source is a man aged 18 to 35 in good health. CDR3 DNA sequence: TGCGCCAGCAGCCAAGAGGGGTACAGGGGCACAGATACGCAGTATTTT. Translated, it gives CASSQEGYRGTDTQYF.